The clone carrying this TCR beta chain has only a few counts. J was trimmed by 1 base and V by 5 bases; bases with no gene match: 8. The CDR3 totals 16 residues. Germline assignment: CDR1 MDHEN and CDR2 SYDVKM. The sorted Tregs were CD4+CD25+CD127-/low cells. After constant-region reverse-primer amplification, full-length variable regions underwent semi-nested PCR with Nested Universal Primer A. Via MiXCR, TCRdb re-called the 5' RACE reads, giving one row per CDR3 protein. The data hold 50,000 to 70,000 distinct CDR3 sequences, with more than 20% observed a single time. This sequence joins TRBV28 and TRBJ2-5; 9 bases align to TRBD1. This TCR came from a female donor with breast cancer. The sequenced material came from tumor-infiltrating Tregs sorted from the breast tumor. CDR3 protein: CASSPEGQGPQETQYF. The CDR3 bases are TGTGCCAGCAGTCCTGAAGGACAGGGGCCCCAAGAGACCCAGTACTTC.